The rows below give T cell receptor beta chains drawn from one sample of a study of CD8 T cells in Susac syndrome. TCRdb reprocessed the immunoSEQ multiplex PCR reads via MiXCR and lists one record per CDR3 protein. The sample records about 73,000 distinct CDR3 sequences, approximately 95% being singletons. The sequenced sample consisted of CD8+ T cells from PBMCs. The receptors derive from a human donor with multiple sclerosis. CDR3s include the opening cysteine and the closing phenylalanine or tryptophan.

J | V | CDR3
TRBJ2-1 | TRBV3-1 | CASSPVTSAYNEQFF
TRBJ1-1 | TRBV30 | CAWRQGSIGEAFF
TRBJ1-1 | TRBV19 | CASHKGGTEAFF
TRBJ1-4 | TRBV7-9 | CASSPWTGAMQKLFF
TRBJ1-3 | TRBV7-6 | CASSVSTGASGNTIYF
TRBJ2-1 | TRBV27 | CASSSVDRGNEQFF
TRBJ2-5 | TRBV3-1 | CASSQEETQYF
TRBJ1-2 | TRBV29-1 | CSVVGGEKFYGYTF
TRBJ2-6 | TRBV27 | CASSSPRDRQGGANVLTF
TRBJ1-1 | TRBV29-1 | CSALTGEGTEAFF
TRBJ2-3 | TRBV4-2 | CASSQVPSAGTDTQYF
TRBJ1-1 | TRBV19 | CATGVGGNTEAFF
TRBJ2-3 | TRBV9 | CASSHGTDTQYF
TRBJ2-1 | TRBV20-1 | CSAVPLSGSSYNEQFF
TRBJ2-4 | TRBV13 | CASTAWADEDIQYF
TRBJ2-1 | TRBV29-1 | CSVERAGGPIGSGNEQFF
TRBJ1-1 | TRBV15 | CATSRDPTGGTEAFF
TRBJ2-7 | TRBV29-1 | CSAWTSGSYEQYF
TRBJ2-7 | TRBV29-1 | CSVARAETYEQYF
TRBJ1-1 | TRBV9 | CASSADGTVRMNTEAFF
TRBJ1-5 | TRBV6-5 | CASSYSPTQPQHF
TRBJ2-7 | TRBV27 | CASSLVGRGMDYEQYF
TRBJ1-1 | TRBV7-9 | CASSLGQGMNTEAFF
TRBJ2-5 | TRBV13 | CASSLGDQETQYF
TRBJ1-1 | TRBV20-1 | CSARPRDTSAFF
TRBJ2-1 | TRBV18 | CASSPAFLAGGYNEQFF
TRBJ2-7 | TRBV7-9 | CASSLAPPTSGRVHEQYF
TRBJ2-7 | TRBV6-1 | CASSEGSGSSEQYF
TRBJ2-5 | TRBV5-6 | CASSVALDSGRETQYF
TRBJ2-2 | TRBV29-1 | CSVERDGLGELFF
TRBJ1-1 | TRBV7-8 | CASSLVPGTANTEAFF
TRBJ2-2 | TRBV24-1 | CATSGGLNTGELFF
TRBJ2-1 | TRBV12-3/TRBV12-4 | CASSSPGLINEQFF
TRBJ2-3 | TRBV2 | CASPGSIKGSDTQYF
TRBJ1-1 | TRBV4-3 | CASSQDRGNTEAFF
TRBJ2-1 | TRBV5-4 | CASSWTSGLGNEQFF
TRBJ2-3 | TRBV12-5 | CASGSAGDTQYF
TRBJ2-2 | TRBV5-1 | CASSPGLAGDWNTGELFF
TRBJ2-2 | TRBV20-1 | CSAYFNTGELFF
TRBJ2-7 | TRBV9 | CASSVVSGGLREQYF